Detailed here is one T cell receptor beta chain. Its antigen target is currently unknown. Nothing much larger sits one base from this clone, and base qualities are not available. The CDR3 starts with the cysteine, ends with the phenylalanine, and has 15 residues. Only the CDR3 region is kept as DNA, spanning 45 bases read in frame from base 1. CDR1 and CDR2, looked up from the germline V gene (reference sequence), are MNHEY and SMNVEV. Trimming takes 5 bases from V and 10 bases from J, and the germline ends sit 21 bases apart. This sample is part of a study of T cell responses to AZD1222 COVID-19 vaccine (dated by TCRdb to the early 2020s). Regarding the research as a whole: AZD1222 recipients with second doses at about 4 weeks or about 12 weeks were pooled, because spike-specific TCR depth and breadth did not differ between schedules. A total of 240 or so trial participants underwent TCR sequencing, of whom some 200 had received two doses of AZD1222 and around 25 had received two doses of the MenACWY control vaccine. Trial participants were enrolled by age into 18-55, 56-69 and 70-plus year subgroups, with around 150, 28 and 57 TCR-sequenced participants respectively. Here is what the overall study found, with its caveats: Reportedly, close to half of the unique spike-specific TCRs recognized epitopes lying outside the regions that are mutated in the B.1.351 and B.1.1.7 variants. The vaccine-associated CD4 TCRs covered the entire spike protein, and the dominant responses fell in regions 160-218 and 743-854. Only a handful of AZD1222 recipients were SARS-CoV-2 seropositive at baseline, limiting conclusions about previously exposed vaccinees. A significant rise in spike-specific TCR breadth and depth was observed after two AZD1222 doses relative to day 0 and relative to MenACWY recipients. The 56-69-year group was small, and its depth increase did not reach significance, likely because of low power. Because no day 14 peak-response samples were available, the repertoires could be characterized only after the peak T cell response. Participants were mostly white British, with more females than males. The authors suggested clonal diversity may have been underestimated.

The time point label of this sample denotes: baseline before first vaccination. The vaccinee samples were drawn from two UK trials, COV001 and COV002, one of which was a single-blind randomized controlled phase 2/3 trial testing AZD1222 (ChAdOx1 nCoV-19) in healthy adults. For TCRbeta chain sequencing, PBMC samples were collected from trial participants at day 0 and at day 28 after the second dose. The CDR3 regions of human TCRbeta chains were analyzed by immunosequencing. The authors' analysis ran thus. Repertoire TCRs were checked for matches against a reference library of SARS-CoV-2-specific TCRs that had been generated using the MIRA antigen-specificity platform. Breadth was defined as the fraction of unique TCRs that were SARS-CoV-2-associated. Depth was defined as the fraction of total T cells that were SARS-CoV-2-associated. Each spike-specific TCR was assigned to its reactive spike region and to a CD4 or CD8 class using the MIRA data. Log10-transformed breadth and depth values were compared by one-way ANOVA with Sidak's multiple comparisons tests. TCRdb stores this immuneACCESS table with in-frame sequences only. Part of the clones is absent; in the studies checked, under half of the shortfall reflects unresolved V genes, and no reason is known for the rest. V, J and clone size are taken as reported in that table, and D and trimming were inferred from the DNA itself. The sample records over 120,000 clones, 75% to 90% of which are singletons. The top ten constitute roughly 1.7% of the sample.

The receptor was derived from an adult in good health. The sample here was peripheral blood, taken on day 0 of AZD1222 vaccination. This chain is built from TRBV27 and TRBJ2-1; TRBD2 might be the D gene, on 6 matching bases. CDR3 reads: CASSDRGSFYREQFF. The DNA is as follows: TGTGCCAGCAGTGATCGGGGGAGCTTCTATCGAGAGCAGTTCTTC.